This record covers a single T cell receptor beta chain. The antigen is undetermined. The data belong to a study of shared clonotypes between healthy human individuals. The naive CD8 subset, CD45RO-negative cells positively selected for CCR7, excluded terminally differentiated effector memory CD45RA+ cells. The table came from immunoSEQ multiplex PCR; TCRdb's copy has only in-frame clones and leaves some out. The sample yields about 580,000 clones, 95% to 98% seen once. Broader study findings: Naive subsets usually exceeded memory subsets in estimated richness. Among four donors, approximately 5% of naive CD4 clonotypes were found in common. A small donor pool kept down the genetic and exposure-history diversity that was represented.

This CDR3 comprises 16 residues. V lost 4 bases and J lost 3, with 18 bases in between. Germline V lookup: CDR1 SNHLY, CDR2 FYNNEI. V and J are TRBV2 and TRBJ1-1; D gene unclear. The receptor was derived from a man aged 30 to 39 in good health. Sequences were obtained from naive CD8+ T cells sorted from blood. CDR3 residues: CASSGDSTTRYTEAFF. The CDR3 DNA sequence: TGTGCCAGCAGTGGCGACTCGACCACCAGGTACACTGAAGCTTTCTTT.